This section outlines one TCR beta chain sequence together with its context. Its specificity is not known. TCRdb analysed the 5' RACE reads with MiXCR anew, one entry per CDR3 protein. The table includes about 530,000 distinct CDR3 sequences, 20% to 25% detected once. This entry is derived from a study of identical twins. General study findings and limits: Those out-of-frame alpha sequences shared by twins showed an excess of low generation probability.

The germline V gene encodes CDR1 MNHEY and CDR2 SVGEGT. The V gene lost 6 bases and the J gene lost 3 bases, with 9 bases spanning the gap. The CDR3 runs 12 residues. The sample was also linked to a second study, of yellow fever vaccine responses in identical twins.

The TCR comes from a woman aged 18-30 years in good health. V and J are TRBV6-2 or TRBV6-3 and TRBJ2-7; D is undetermined. The sequenced sample was CD4+ T cells sorted from blood. The CDR3 here is CASSQNNYEQYV. In nucleotides, the CDR3 is TGTGCCAGCAGCCAGAATAACTACGAGCAGTACGTC.